This TCR beta chain was identified in a study of blood T cell repertoires in COVID-19. On the study more broadly: There were acute and convalescent COVID-19 samples, and they came from the United States, Italy and Spain. Nucleic acid was either cDNA or gDNA, and it came from T cells, B-cell-depleted T cells, or PBMCs.

Original analysis: Reference gene primer amplification yielded estimated nucleated cell counts. Libraries were prepared by immunoSEQ multiplex PCR; TCRdb keeps only in-frame clonotypes and omits some of them. V and J calls and clone size are as listed in that table; D and trimming were resolved from the DNA. The sample lists 380,000 or so clones; roughly 90% were seen once. Germline values: CDR1 SGHTA, CDR2 FQGNSA. V shed 2 bases and J 3 bases; nucleotides not matched to a gene: 2. The CDR3 is made up of 14 amino acids. Sequencing was performed on peripheral blood. This sequence was found in a man aged 40-50 years with acute or convalescent COVID-19. The V call is TRBV7-2, the J call TRBJ1-2; 8 bases are a match to TRBD1. CDR3 in DNA: TGTGCCAGCAGCTTACGGGACAGGTACTATGGCTACACCTTC. This sequence encodes CASSLRDRYYGYTF.